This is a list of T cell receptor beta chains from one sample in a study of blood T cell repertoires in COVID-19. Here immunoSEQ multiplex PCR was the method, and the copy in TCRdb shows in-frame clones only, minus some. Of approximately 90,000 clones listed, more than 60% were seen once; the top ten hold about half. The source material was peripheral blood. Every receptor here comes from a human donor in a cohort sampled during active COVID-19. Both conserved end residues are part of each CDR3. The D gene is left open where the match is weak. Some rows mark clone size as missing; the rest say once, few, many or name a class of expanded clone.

TGTGCCAGCAGCCAAGCCGGACTAGCGGGAGGTCACGAGCAGTACTTC	CASSQAGLAGGHEQYF	TRBD2	NA	TRBJ2-7	TRBV4-2	16
TGCGCCAGCAGCGGACTAGCGGGATATACTGAGCAGTTCTTC	CASSGLAGYTEQFF	TRBD2	few	TRBJ2-1	TRBV5-1	14
TGTGCCACCAGTGATTCACGAAGTTCCGGGACACCCAAGGAGCAGTACTTC	CATSDSRSSGTPKEQYF	NA	NA	TRBJ2-7	TRBV24-1	17
TGTGCCACCAAGGATCGTAGCGGGAGCACAGATACGCAGTATTTT	CATKDRSGSTDTQYF	TRBD2	NA	TRBJ2-3	TRBV19	15
TGTGCCAGCAGTTCGGTAGCGGGAGTAAAGGGCGAGCAGTACTTC	CASSSVAGVKGEQYF	TRBD2	NA	TRBJ2-7	TRBV28	15
TGTGCCAGCAGTCAGGGTCTTGGGACTGAAGCTTTCTTT	CASSQGLGTEAFF	NA	NA	TRBJ1-1	TRBV6-5	13
TGTGCCAGCAGCATCCGGGACAGTGAAGGCAAGCAGTATTTT	CASSIRDSEGKQYF	TRBD1	NA	TRBJ2-3	TRBV5-6	14
TGTGCCAGCAGGCCGGGACTAGCCGAGCAAGAGACCCAGTACTTC	CASRPGLAEQETQYF	TRBD2	NA	TRBJ2-5	TRBV28	15
TGTGCCAGCAGCTTACGGGGCGGGGATTTTTGGGGCCCGGGCGAGCAGTACTTC	CASSLRGGDFWGPGEQYF	NA	NA	TRBJ2-7	TRBV7-2	18
TGTGCCAGCAGCTTCAGGGAAGTTAGCACTGAAGCTTTCTTT	CASSFREVSTEAFF	NA	NA	TRBJ1-1	TRBV5-5	14
TGTGCCAGCGGGGCGTATGAGACCCAGTACTTC	CASGAYETQYF	NA	NA	TRBJ2-5	TRBV2	11
TGCAGCGTTGAGCGGGGGGGCACTGAAGCTTTCTTT	CSVERGGTEAFF	NA	NA	TRBJ1-1	TRBV29-1	12
TGTGCCAGCAGCCTAAATATTTCCCCGGAGGGGAACACCGGGGAGCTGTTTTTT	CASSLNISPEGNTGELFF	NA	NA	TRBJ2-2	TRBV7-3	18
TGTGCCAGCAGCCAAGATTGGTCAGGGGTCAACACCATATATTTT	CASSQDWSGVNTIYF	NA	once	TRBJ1-3	TRBV4-2	15
TGTGCCAGTAGTACGAGCGGGAGTAGCTACAATGAGCAGTTCTTC	CASSTSGSSYNEQFF	TRBD2	once	TRBJ2-1	TRBV19	15
TGTGCCAGCAGTTACTTCAGGGTAGACCAGCCCCAGCATTTT	CASSYFRVDQPQHF	NA	NA	TRBJ1-5	TRBV6-2/TRBV6-3	14
TGTGCCAGTAGTAGGCCCCTGGACAGCCTCTATGACTACACCTTC	CASSRPLDSLYDYTF	NA	NA	TRBJ1-2	TRBV19	15
TGTGCCAGCAGTCTACAGGGCGGTGGAAACACCATATATTTT	CASSLQGGGNTIYF	NA	NA	TRBJ1-3	TRBV6-5	14
TGTGCCAGCAGTGGGGACACCCCTAACTATGGCTACACCTTC	CASSGDTPNYGYTF	NA	NA	TRBJ1-2	TRBV2	14
TGCGCCAGCAGCCGAAATCCGGAGGGGAGGCAGACCCAGTACTTC	CASSRNPEGRQTQYF	NA	NA	TRBJ2-5	TRBV5-1	15
TGTGCCAGCAGTTCCTTTACAGGGGCCTACGAGCAGTACTTC	CASSSFTGAYEQYF	TRBD1	NA	TRBJ2-7	TRBV6-2/TRBV6-3	14
TGTGCCAGCAGCTCATCCTTACTTAGCGGGAGGTCCGGGGAGCTGTTTTTT	CASSSSLLSGRSGELFF	TRBD2	NA	TRBJ2-2	TRBV7-2	17
TGCAGCGTTGAAGAAGACAGGGAGAGGTTTGGCTACACCTTC	CSVEEDRERFGYTF	TRBD1	few	TRBJ1-2	TRBV29-1	14
TGTGCCAGCAGAACCTCAGCGGTCTTTTACAATGAGCAGTTCTTC	CASRTSAVFYNEQFF	NA	NA	TRBJ2-1	TRBV6-5	15
TGTGCCAGCAGCCAACTTCGGACTACACCCATCAATGAGCAGTTCTTC	CASSQLRTTPINEQFF	NA	few	TRBJ2-1	TRBV11-3	16
TGTGCCACCAGCGGAGGGCACTCTGGGGCCAACGTCCTGACTTTC	CATSGGHSGANVLTF	NA	NA	TRBJ2-6	TRBV15	15
TGTGCCAGCAGTTACTCGACTAGCGGGAGGGACTTGGCAGATACGCAGTATTTT	CASSYSTSGRDLADTQYF	TRBD2	NA	TRBJ2-3	TRBV6-2/TRBV6-3	18
TGTGCCTCCTACAGTCCAGCTGGGGGCTCCAAAAACATTCAGTACTTC	CASYSPAGGSKNIQYF	NA	few	TRBJ2-4	TRBV27	16
TGTGCCAGCAGCTTAACTTATTATACGCAGTATTTT	CASSLTYYTQYF	NA	NA	TRBJ2-3	TRBV7-2	12
TGTGCCATCAGTGAGGTGCTAGCGGATACGCAGTATTTT	CAISEVLADTQYF	NA	NA	TRBJ2-3	TRBV10-3	13
TGCAGCGTAAGACTAGCGGGAGGAACGTGGGACGAGCAGTACTTC	CSVRLAGGTWDEQYF	TRBD2	NA	TRBJ2-7	TRBV29-1	15
TGTGCCAGCAGCTTTGGGACTAGCGGGAGGGAGACCCAGTACTTC	CASSFGTSGRETQYF	TRBD2	NA	TRBJ2-5	TRBV7-2	15
TGTGCCAGCAGAAGACTAGCGGGACAATACAATGAGCAGTTCTTC	CASRRLAGQYNEQFF	TRBD2	NA	TRBJ2-1	TRBV6-5	15
TGCGCCAGCAGCCAAGTTACAGGGGGCGTTGGGACTAATGAAAAACTGTTTTTT	CASSQVTGGVGTNEKLFF	TRBD1	NA	TRBJ1-4	TRBV4-1	18
TGTGCCAGCAGACCGACTAGCGGGGGACCCCTAGTCGAGCAGTACTTC	CASRPTSGGPLVEQYF	TRBD2	NA	TRBJ2-7	TRBV2	16
TGTGCCAGCAGCTCGCAGACAGTGGCGGCAACTAATGAAAAACTGTTTTTT	CASSSQTVAATNEKLFF	NA	NA	TRBJ1-4	TRBV5-5	17
TGTGCCAGCAGTTTCGGACAGGGTAGGTACGAGCAGTACTTC	CASSFGQGRYEQYF	TRBD1	NA	TRBJ2-7	TRBV7-9	14
TGTGCCAGCAGTTATTTGGGCGGGCCGCGCACAGATACGCAGTATTTT	CASSYLGGPRTDTQYF	NA	once	TRBJ2-3	TRBV6-5	16
TGTGCCAGCAGTTTTCGCCCACAGGGCCTACTCTTAGCGGGGGCGGGGGCAGATACGCAGTATTTT	CASSFRPQGLLLAGAGADTQYF	TRBD2	once	TRBJ2-3	TRBV27	22
TGTGCCTGGAGTTTCTCAGGGGGCGCAGGGCAGCCCCAGCATTTT	CAWSFSGGAGQPQHF	TRBD1	few	TRBJ1-5	TRBV30	15
TGTGCCAGTATTTTAAGGGGGAACACCGGGGAGCTGTTTTTT	CASILRGNTGELFF	NA	NA	TRBJ2-2	TRBV19	14
TGTGCCAGCAGCGCTAGTGTCACCGGGGAGCTGTTTTTT	CASSASVTGELFF	NA	NA	TRBJ2-2	TRBV9	13
TGTGCCAGCAGCCAAGGAGGACAGGGGTTAAGGAATGAGCAGTTCTTC	CASSQGGQGLRNEQFF	TRBD1	NA	TRBJ2-1	TRBV14	16
TGTGCCAGCAGGAGCGGGAACACCGGGGAGCTGTTTTTT	CASRSGNTGELFF	NA	once	TRBJ2-2	TRBV28	13
TGTGCCAGCAGTTCGCTGGACTTGCCTTGGGGGCAGTACTTC	CASSSLDLPWGQYF	NA	few	TRBJ2-7	TRBV28	14
TGTGCCAGCAGTTTAACAGGCCCTGGGGCCAACGTCCTGACTTTC	CASSLTGPGANVLTF	NA	NA	TRBJ2-6	TRBV27	15
TGTGCCAGCTTAGAGTCCCGACAGCTCAATGAGCAGTTCTTC	CASLESRQLNEQFF	NA	NA	TRBJ2-1	TRBV6-5	14
TGTGCCAGCAGCTTAAAGGGAAGCGGGAGAGGTGAGACCCAGTACTTC	CASSLKGSGRGETQYF	TRBD2	NA	TRBJ2-5	TRBV7-2	16
TGTGCCAGCAGTCCCAACGGTGCCGGGGTTAAAGAGACCCAGTACTTC	CASSPNGAGVKETQYF	NA	NA	TRBJ2-5	TRBV28	16
TGTGCCAGCAGTTTTGACAGTAATCAGCCCCAGCATTTT	CASSFDSNQPQHF	NA	NA	TRBJ1-5	TRBV6-5	13
TGTGCCAGCAGCGCCGCGACAGACACCTACGAGCAGTACTTC	CASSAATDTYEQYF	NA	NA	TRBJ2-7	TRBV7-2	14
TGTGCCAGCAGTGTCCCCCGGGGGGATTCACCCCTCCACTTT	CASSVPRGDSPLHF	NA	NA	TRBJ1-6	TRBV28	14
TGTGCCAGCAGCCCTCCTACAGGGGGGAACACTGAAGCTTTCTTT	CASSPPTGGNTEAFF	TRBD1	NA	TRBJ1-1	TRBV7-9	15